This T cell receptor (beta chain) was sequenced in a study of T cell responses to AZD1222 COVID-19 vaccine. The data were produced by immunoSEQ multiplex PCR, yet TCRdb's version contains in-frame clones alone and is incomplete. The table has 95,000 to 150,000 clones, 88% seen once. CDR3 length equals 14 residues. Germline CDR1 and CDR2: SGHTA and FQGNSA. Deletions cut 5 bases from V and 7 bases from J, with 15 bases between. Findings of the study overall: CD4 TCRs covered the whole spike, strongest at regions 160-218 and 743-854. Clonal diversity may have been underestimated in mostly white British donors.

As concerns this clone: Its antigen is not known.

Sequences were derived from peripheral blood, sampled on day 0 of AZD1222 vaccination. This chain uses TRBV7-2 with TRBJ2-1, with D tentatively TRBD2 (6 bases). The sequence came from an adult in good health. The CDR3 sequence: CASSLTGTLNEQFF. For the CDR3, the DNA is TGTGCCAGCAGCCTAACCGGGACTCTTAATGAGCAGTTCTTC.